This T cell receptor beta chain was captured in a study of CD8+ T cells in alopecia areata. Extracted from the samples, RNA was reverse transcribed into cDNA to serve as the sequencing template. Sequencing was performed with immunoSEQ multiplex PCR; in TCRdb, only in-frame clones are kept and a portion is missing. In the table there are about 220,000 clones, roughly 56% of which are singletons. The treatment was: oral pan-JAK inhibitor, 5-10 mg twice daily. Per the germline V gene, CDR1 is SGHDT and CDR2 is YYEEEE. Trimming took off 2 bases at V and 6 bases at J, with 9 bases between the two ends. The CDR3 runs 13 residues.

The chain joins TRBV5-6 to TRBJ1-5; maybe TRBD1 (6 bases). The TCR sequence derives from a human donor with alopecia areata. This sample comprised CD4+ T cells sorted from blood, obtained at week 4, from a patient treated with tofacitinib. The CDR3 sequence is CASSFTQGQPQHF. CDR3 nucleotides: TGTGCCAGCAGCTTTACACAGGGTCAGCCCCAGCATTTT. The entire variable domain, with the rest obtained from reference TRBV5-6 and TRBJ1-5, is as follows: DAGVTQSPTHLIKTRGQQVTLRCSPKSGHDTVSWYQQALGQGPQFIFQYYEEEERQRGNFPDRFSGHQFPNYSSELNVNALLLGDSALYLCASSFTQGQPQHFGDGTRLSIL.